This TCR beta chain was sequenced in a study of blood T cell repertoires in COVID-19. As for the study in general: COVID-19 samples from acute and convalescent phases originated in the United States, Italy and Spain. The cDNA or gDNA used as material had been derived from T cells, B-cell-depleted T cells, or PBMCs.

This clone has just one count. Per the germline V gene, CDR1 is LGHDT and CDR2 is YNNKEL (reference sequence). V was clipped by 0 bases and J by 5 bases, with 16 bases between them. CDR3 size: 16 residues. Original processing notes: Quantification of nucleated cells was approximated via reference gene primer amplification. The data were produced by immunoSEQ multiplex PCR, yet TCRdb's version contains in-frame clones alone and is incomplete. For V, J and clone size, that table is used; D and trimming come from the DNA. The table lists about 170,000 clones, 83% of them singletons. The sequencing input was peripheral blood. The genes are TRBV3-1 (or the pseudogene TRBV3-2) and TRBJ2-5; TRBD2 might be the D (6 bases). This TCR derives from a woman of 80 years or more with acute or convalescent COVID-19. The CDR3 reads CASSQDPGLQSETQYF. CDR3 bases: TGTGCCAGCAGCCAAGACCCGGGACTCCAATCGGAGACCCAGTACTTC.